This T cell receptor beta chain was captured in a study of neoadjuvant anti-PD-1 for oral cavity cancer. Study-level information: Around day 43, patients without progression received a fourth nivolumab dose before surgery.

Libraries were prepared by immunoSEQ multiplex PCR; TCRdb keeps only in-frame clonotypes and omits some of them. This table holds around 60,000 clones, more than 60% found once. In this sample, this clone turned up a few times. Its antigen is unidentified. Study-level results: After neoadjuvant nivolumab, PBMC T cell clonality was significantly higher in non-responders than responders.

V shed 1 base and J shed 4 bases, with 17 bases lying between them. This CDR3 has 16 amino acids. Germline V gene lookup returns CDR1 SGHDN and CDR2 FVKESK. J is TRBJ2-7 and V is TRBV14; tentative D call: TRBD1 (6 bases). This clonotype was obtained from a person aged 35-79 years with oral cavity squamous cell carcinoma. The sequenced sample was PBMCs, obtained before nivolumab (anti-PD-1) treatment. In nucleotides, the CDR3 is TGTGCCAGCAGCCAAGGTAGCTACAGGGCGATTTACGAGCAGTACTTC. Translation: CASSQGSYRAIYEQYF.